The 20 T cell receptor beta chains listed next were all sequenced from one sample in a study of blood T cell repertoires in COVID-19. Generated by immunoSEQ multiplex PCR, the TCRdb table keeps only in-frame clones and is missing some. The data show roughly 440,000 clones, with about 91% seen just once and roughly 12% held by the top ten. The sample was peripheral blood. The receptor source for this set is a woman aged 50 to 60 with COVID-19, enrolled during active disease.

J is TRBJ1-2 and V is TRBV5-1, with 8 bases matching TRBD1. The CDR3 is made up of 14 amino acids. V trimming: 7 bases; J trimming: 3 bases; junction bases outside the gene matches: 8. Germline V gene lookup returns CDR1 SGHRS and CDR2 YFSETQ. CDR3 nucleotides: TGCGCCAGCGGCCTGACAGGGGCGGACTATGGCTACACCTTC. It encodes CASGLTGADYGYTF.

The chain uses TRBV10-2 and TRBJ2-7; a possible D gene is TRBD1 (6 bases). The V end lost 6 bases, the J end lost 7 bases, and 19 bases lay between the germline ends. The CDR3 spans 14 residues. The germline CDR1 and CDR2 sequences are WSHSY and SAAADI. The CDR3 sequence: CASRLALDSREQYF. The CDR3, as DNA: TGCGCCAGCAGACTCGCACTGGACAGTAGGGAGCAGTACTTC.

The rearrangement uses TRBV3-1 (or the pseudogene TRBV3-2) and TRBJ2-1; 7 bases are shared with TRBD1. Germline V gene sequence: CDR1 LGHDT, CDR2 YNNKEL (reference sequence). The ends lost 4 bases at V and 3 bases at J; junction bases unmatched: 9. CDR3 size: 16 residues. The CDR3 coding sequence is TGTGCCAGCAGCCCCTACCCCCCAGGGGGCTACAATGAGCAGTTCTTC. Amino acids: CASSPYPPGGYNEQFF.

The CDR3 reads CASRSGTMGGTDTQYF. The CDR3 nucleotides are TGTGCCAGCAGGTCCGGGACGATGGGGGGGACAGATACGCAGTATTTT. The rearrangement joins TRBV28 to TRBJ2-3; 7 positions match TRBD2. This CDR3 comprises 16 residues. V was clipped by 6 bases and J by 3 bases; unmatched bases: 12. The germline V gene has CDR1 MDHEN and CDR2 SYDVKM.

The V gene is TRBV5-1, the J gene TRBJ1-1; D is ambiguous. V gave up 0 bases and J gave up 11 bases, with 8 bases separating them. The CDR3 has 11 residues. Germline loops: CDR1 SGHRS, CDR2 YFSETQ. The DNA of the CDR3 is TGCGCCAGCAGCTTGGAGCGATCCGCTTTCTTT. Its protein product is CASSLERSAFF.

This chain links TRBV7-9 with TRBJ1-1; 9 bases are shared with TRBD1. There are 14 residues in the CDR3. Trimming removed 6 bases from V and 3 bases from J; junction bases left unmatched: 5. CDR1 SEHNR and CDR2 FQNEAQ come from the germline V gene (reference sequence). CDR3 in amino acids: CASRSGQGYTEAFF. CDR3 nucleotide sequence: TGTGCCAGCAGATCGGGACAGGGTTACACTGAAGCTTTCTTT.

The chain has TRBV4-1 and TRBJ2-3; 10 nucleotides match TRBD1. With V trimmed by 4 bases and J by 3 bases, 10 bases remained unmatched. Germline CDR1 is MGHRA and CDR2 is YSYEKL. This CDR3 has 17 amino acids. CDR3 residues: CASSRWTGGFSTDTQYF. The CDR3 DNA follows: TGCGCCAGCAGCCGATGGACAGGGGGTTTTTCGACAGATACGCAGTATTTT.

V gene TRBV6-5 combines with J gene TRBJ2-7; TRBD2 matches 11 bases. CDR3 size: 15 residues. Germline assignment: CDR1 MNHEY and CDR2 SVGAGI. Germline trimming cut 5 bases from V and 6 bases from J; bases unmatched to any gene: 9. The CDR3 DNA sequence: TGTGCCAGCAGTCCTACAAGACTAGCGGGGAGCGAGCAGTACTTC. Translated: CASSPTRLAGSEQYF.

This chain links TRBV28 with TRBJ2-1; 7 positions match TRBD1. With V trimmed by 5 bases and J by 3 bases, 7 bases remained unmatched. The CDR3 totals 15 residues. Germline CDR1 reads MDHEN; CDR2 reads SYDVKM. CDR3 region: CASSTYRDSYNEQFF. CDR3 sequence (DNA): TGTGCCAGCAGTACTTACCGGGACAGCTACAATGAGCAGTTCTTC.

The rearrangement uses TRBV7-9 and TRBJ1-2, with D perhaps TRBD1 (5 bases). The CDR3 is 15 residues long. V lost 1 base and J lost 8, with 17 bases in between. Germline V gene sequence: CDR1 SEHNR, CDR2 FQNEAQ (reference sequence). CDR3 DNA sequence: TGTGCCAGCAGCTTAGATACTAAGCGGGGGTACGGCTACACCTTC. Protein product: CASSLDTKRGYGYTF. The whole variable domain, filled in from reference TRBV7-9 and TRBJ1-2, reads DTGVSQNPRHKITKRGQNVTFRCDPISEHNRLYWYRQTLGQGPEFLTYFQNEAQLEKSRLLSDRFSAERPKGSFSTLEIQRTEQGDSAMYLCASSLDTKRGYGYTFGSGTRLTVV.

CDR3 in DNA: TGTGCCAGCAGTTTGAAGGGGGCTCTGGCTGAAGCTTTCTTT. Its translation: CASSLKGALAEAFF. This chain connects TRBV27 to TRBJ1-1; 7 nucleotides agree with TRBD1. The length of the CDR3 is 14 residues. V shed 3 bases and J 6 bases; nucleotides not matched to a gene: 7. CDR1 MNHEY and CDR2 SMNVEV come from the germline V gene (reference sequence).

This rearrangement joins TRBV4-1 to TRBJ1-3, with a weak D call TRBD1 (5 bases). Trimming removed 0 bases at V and 4 bases at J, with 16 bases between. CDR1 MGHRA and CDR2 YSYEKL come from the germline V gene. This CDR3 comprises 17 residues. Here the CDR3 DNA reads TGCGCCAGCAGCCAAGATCGCGGCGGGGCTCCGGGAAACACCATATATTTT. Translation gives CASSQDRGGAPGNTIYF.

The sample holds a few counts of this clone. The genes are TRBV5-5 and TRBJ1-5, with D possibly TRBD1 on 5 matching bases. V lost 1 base, J lost 2 bases, and 7 bases lay in between. From germline, CDR1 is SGHKS and CDR2 YYEKEE (reference sequence). This CDR3 comprises 14 residues. In nucleotides, the CDR3 is TGTGCCAGCAGCTTGATCAGGGGCAATCAGCCCCAGCATTTT. Protein product: CASSLIRGNQPQHF. Looking up the rest from reference TRBV5-5 and TRBJ1-5 gives the full variable domain: DAGVTQSPTHLIKTRGQQVTLRCSPISGHKSVSWYQQVLGQGPQFIFQYYEKEERGRGNFPDRFSARQFPNYSSELNVNALLLGDSALYLCASSLIRGNQPQHFGDGTRLSIL.

There are a few counts of this clone. The V gene is TRBV5-1, the J gene TRBJ2-7; 10 nucleotides match TRBD2. Germline V lookup: CDR1 SGHRS, CDR2 YFSETQ. This CDR3 is built from 16 residues. The J segment lost 2 bases and the V segment lost 2 bases, leaving 7 bases of the junction unmatched. The CDR3 DNA reads TGCGCCAGCAGCTTAGGGGGACTAGCGTCGACCTACGAGCAGTACTTC. Residues: CASSLGGLASTYEQYF.

V is TRBV25-1 and J is TRBJ1-3, with 7 positions matching TRBD1. Germline CDR1 and CDR2: MGHDK and SYGVNS. Unmatched junction bases numbered 11, after V lost 6 bases and J lost 3 bases. The CDR3 has 16 amino acids. The CDR3 nucleotides are TGTGCCAGCAGCGGGCGAGGACAGGTGGATGGAAACACCATATATTTT. It is translated as CASSGRGQVDGNTIYF.

The genes are TRBV9 and TRBJ2-1; 12 bases align to TRBD2. This CDR3 region has 19 residues. V lost 0 bases, J lost 1 base, and 8 bases stayed unmatched. Germline V CDR1 and CDR2: SGDLS, YYNGEE. CDR3 bases: TGTGCCAGCAGCGTAGGATCTAGCGGGGGGGCCAAATCCTACAATGAGCAGTTCTTC. This sequence encodes CASSVGSSGGAKSYNEQFF. Complete variable domain (other parts from reference TRBV9 and TRBJ2-1): DSGVTQTPKHLITATGQRVTLRCSPRSGDLSVYWYQQSLDQGLQFLIQYYNGEERAKGNILERFSAQQFPDLHSELNLSSLELGDSALYFCASSVGSSGGAKSYNEQFFGPGTRLTVL.

V and J are TRBV6-1 and TRBJ1-1, with D maybe TRBD1 (5 bases). From germline, CDR1 is MNHNS and CDR2 SASEGT. The V and J ends lost 3 bases and 5 bases respectively, with 16 bases between them. This CDR3 comprises 15 residues. The CDR3 sequence is CASSEGRGSGTEAFF. The CDR3 nucleotides are TGTGCCAGCAGTGAGGGCCGGGGGAGTGGTACTGAAGCTTTCTTT.

The chain recombines TRBV5-4 with TRBJ1-4, with D hard to call. Trimming pared 0 bases from V and 4 bases from J, leaving 10 bases between. CDR3 length: 15 residues. Germline V gene lookup returns CDR1 SGHNT and CDR2 YYREEE (reference sequence). The CDR3 reads CASSLGQVHNEKLFF. CDR3 DNA sequence: TGTGCCAGCAGCTTGGGGCAGGTTCATAATGAAAAACTGTTTTTT.

The chain is built from TRBV6-5 and TRBJ1-4; the D is unclear. CDR1 is MNHEY and CDR2 is SVGAGI in the germline V gene. The length of the CDR3 is 13 residues. The V and J ends lost 6 bases and 5 bases respectively, with 10 bases between them. The CDR3 loop is CASRLTGNEKLFF. CDR3 in DNA: TGTGCCAGCAGGCTGACGGGGAATGAAAAACTGTTTTTT.

V and J are TRBV27 and TRBJ1-5; 9 bases are a match to TRBD1. The CDR3 is 14 amino acids. CDR1 is MNHEY, CDR2 SMNVEV, per germline (reference sequence). With V trimmed by 8 bases and J by 9 bases, 11 bases remained unmatched. The DNA of the CDR3 is TGTGCCAGCGCCCCGGGACAGGGATTTCGGCCCCAGCATTTT. Its protein product is CASAPGQGFRPQHF.